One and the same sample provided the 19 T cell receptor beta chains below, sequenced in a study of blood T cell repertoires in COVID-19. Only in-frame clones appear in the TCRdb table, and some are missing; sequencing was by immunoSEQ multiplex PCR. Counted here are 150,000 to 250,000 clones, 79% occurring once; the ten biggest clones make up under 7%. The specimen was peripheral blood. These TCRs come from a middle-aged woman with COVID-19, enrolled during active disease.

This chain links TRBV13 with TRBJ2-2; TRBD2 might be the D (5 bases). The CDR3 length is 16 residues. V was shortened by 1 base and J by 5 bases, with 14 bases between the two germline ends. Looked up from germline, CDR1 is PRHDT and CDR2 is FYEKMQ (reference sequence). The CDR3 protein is CASSLEPYPGTGELFF. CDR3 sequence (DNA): TGTGCCAGCAGCTTAGAGCCCTATCCGGGGACCGGGGAGCTGTTTTTT.

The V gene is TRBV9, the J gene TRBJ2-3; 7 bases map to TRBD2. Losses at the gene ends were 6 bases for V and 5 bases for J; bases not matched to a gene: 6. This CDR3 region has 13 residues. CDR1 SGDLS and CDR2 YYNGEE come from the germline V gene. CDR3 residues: CASNQGGRDTQYF. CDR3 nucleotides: TGTGCCAGCAATCAGGGAGGGCGAGATACGCAGTATTTT.

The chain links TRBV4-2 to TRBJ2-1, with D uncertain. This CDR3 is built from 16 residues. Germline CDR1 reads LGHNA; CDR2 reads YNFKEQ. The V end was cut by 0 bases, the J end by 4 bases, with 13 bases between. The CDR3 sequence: CASSQDDLHGYNEQFF. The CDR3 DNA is TGTGCCAGCAGCCAAGACGACCTACACGGGTACAATGAGCAGTTCTTC.

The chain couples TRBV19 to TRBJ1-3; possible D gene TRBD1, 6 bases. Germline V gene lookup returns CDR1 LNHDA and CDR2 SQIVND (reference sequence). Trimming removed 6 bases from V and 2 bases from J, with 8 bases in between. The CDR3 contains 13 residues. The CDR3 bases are TGTGCCAGTAGAGGGGGAGCTGGAAACACCATATATTTT. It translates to CASRGGAGNTIYF. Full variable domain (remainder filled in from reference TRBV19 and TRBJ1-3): DGGITQSPKYLFRKEGQNVTLSCEQNLNHDAMYWYRQDPGQGLRLIYYSQIVNDFQKGDIAEGYSVSREKKESFPLTVTSAQKNPTAFYLCASRGGAGNTIYFGEGSWLTVV.

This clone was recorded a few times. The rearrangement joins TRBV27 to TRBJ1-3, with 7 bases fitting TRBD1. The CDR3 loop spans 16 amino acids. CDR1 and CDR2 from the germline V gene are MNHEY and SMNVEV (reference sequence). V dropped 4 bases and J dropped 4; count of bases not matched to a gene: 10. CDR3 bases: TGTGCCAGCAGTTCCCACAGGGGATTTATGGGAAACACCATATATTTT. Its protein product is CASSSHRGFMGNTIYF.

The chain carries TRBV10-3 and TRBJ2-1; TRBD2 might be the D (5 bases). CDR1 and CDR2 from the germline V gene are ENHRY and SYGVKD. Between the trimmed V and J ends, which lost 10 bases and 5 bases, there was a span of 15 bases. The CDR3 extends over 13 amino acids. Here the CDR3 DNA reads TGTGCCACGCGGGTGGACGGTAACAATGAGCAGTTCTTC. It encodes CATRVDGNNEQFF.

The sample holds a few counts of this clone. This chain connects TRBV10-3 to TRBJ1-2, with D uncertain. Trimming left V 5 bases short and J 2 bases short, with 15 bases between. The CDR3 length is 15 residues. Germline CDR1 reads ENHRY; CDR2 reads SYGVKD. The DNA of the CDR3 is TGTGCCATCAGTAATGAAATTACAGCAAACTATGGCTACACCTTC. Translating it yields CAISNEITANYGYTF.

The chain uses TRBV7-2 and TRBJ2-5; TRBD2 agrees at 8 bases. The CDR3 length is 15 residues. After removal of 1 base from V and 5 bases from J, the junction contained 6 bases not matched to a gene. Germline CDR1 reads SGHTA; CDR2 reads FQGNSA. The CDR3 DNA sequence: TGTGCCAGCAGCTTAGATCGACTAGCGTCGGAGACCCAGTACTTC. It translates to CASSLDRLASETQYF.

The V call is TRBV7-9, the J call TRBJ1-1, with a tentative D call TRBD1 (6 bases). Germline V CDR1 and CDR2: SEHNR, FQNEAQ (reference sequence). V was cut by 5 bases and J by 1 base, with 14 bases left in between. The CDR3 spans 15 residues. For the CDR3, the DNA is TGTGCCAGCAGCCAGCGGGGGCCGACGAACACTGAAGCTTTCTTT. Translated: CASSQRGPTNTEAFF.

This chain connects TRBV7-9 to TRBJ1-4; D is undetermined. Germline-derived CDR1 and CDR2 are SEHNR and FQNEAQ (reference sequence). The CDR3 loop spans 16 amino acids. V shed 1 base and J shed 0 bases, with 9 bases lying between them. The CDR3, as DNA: TGTGCCAGCAGCTTAGGCCAGATTACAACTAATGAAAAACTGTTTTTT. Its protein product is CASSLGQITTNEKLFF. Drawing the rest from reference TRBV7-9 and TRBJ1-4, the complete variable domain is DTGVSQNPRHKITKRGQNVTFRCDPISEHNRLYWYRQTLGQGPEFLTYFQNEAQLEKSRLLSDRFSAERPKGSFSTLEIQRTEQGDSAMYLCASSLGQITTNEKLFFGSGTQLSVL.

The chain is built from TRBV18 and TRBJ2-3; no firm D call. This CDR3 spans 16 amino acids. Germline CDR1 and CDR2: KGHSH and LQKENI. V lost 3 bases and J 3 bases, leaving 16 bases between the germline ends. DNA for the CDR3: TGTGCCAGCTCACCGAGCCAGGTCTTTGGAACAGATACGCAGTATTTT. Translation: CASSPSQVFGTDTQYF. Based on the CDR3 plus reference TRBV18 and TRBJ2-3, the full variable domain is NAGVMQNPRHLVRRRGQEARLRCSPMKGHSHVYWYRQLPEEGLKFMVYLQKENIIDESGMPKERFSAEFPKEGPSILRIQQVVRGDSAAYFCASSPSQVFGTDTQYFGPGTRLTVL.

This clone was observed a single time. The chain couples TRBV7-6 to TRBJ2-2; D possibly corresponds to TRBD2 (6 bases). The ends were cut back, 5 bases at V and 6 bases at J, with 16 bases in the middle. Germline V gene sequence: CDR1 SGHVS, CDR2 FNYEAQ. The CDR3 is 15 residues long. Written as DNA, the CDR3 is TGTGCCAGCAGCCCCCAGGGCTCGGGGGCCGGGGAGCTGTTTTTT. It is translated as CASSPQGSGAGELFF.

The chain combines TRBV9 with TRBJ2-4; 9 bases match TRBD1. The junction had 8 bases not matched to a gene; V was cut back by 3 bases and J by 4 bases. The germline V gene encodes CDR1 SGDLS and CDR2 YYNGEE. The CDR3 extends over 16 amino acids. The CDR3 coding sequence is TGTGCCAGCAGCGCTGGACAGGGGTTGGAGAAAAACATTCAGTACTTC. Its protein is CASSAGQGLEKNIQYF. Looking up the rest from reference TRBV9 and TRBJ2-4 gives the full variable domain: DSGVTQTPKHLITATGQRVTLRCSPRSGDLSVYWYQQSLDQGLQFLIQYYNGEERAKGNILERFSAQQFPDLHSELNLSSLELGDSALYFCASSAGQGLEKNIQYFGAGTRLSVL.

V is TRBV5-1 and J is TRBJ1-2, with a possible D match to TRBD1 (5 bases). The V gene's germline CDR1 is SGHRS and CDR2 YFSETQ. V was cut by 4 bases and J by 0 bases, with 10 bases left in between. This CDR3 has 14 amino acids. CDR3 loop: CASSPGGANYGYTF. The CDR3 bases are TGCGCCAGCAGCCCGGGAGGGGCTAACTATGGCTACACCTTC. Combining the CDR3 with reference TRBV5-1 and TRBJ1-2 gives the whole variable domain KAGVTQTPRYLIKTRGQQVTLSCSPISGHRSVSWYQQTPGQGLQFLFEYFSETQRNKGNFPGRFSGRQFSNSRSEMNVSTLELGDSALYLCASSPGGANYGYTFGSGTRLTVV.

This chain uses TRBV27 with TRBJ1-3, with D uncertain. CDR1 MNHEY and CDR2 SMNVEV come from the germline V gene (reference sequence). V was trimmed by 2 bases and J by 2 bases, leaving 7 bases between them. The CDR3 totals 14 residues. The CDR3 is CASSLRGAGNTIYF. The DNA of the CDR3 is TGTGCCAGCAGTTTACGCGGAGCTGGAAACACCATATATTTT.

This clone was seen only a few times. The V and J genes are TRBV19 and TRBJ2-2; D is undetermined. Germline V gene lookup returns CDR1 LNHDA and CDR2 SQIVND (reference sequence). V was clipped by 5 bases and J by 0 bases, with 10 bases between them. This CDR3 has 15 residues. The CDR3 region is CASSLGFTNTGELFF. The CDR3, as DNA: TGTGCCAGTAGTCTCGGGTTCACGAACACCGGGGAGCTGTTTTTT. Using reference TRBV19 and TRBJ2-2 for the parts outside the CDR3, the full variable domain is DGGITQSPKYLFRKEGQNVTLSCEQNLNHDAMYWYRQDPGQGLRLIYYSQIVNDFQKGDIAEGYSVSREKKESFPLTVTSAQKNPTAFYLCASSLGFTNTGELFFGEGSRLTVL.

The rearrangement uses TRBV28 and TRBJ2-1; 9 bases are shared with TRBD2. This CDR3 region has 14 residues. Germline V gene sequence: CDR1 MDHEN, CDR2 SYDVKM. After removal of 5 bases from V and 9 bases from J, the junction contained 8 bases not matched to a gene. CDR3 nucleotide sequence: TGTGCCAGCAGTCCCCCCTCACTAGCGGGTGAGCAGTTCTTC. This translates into CASSPPSLAGEQFF.

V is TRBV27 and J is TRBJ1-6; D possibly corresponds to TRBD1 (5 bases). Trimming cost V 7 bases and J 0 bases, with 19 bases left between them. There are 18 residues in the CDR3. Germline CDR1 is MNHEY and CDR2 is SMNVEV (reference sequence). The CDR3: CASMPWEGKGSYNSPLHF. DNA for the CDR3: TGTGCCAGCATGCCATGGGAGGGGAAGGGCTCCTATAATTCACCCCTCCACTTT.

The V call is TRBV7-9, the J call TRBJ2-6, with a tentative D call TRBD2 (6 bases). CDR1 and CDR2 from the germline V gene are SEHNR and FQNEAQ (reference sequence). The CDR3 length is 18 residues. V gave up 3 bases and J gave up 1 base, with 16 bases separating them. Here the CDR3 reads CASSFSGTAISGANVLTF. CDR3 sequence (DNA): TGTGCCAGCAGCTTCTCCGGGACTGCAATATCTGGGGCCAACGTCCTGACTTTC.